The 31 T cell receptor beta chains below come from one sample, sequenced in a study of neurological immune-mediated disorders. One entry per CDR3 protein, called by TCRdb with MiXCR from the 5' RACE reads. The sample consists of 26,000 or so distinct CDR3 sequences, about 6.9% of them appearing once. Sequencing was done on a sample of PBMCs. The source of these receptors is a woman between 45 and 60 years old in good health.

In its sample, this clonotype was seen many times. This chain connects TRBV9 to TRBJ2-1; 14 bases align to TRBD2. Trimming at V came to 0 bases and at J to 8 bases, leaving 7 bases not matched to a gene. Germline CDR1 SGDLS, CDR2 YYNGEE. The CDR3 has 17 amino acids. Here the CDR3 DNA reads TGTGCCAGCAGCGTAGGGGGACTAGCGGGGGCCCAGGATGAGCAGTTCTTC. Translating it yields CASSVGGLAGAQDEQFF.

This clonotype has at least ten counts. V gene TRBV5-1 combines with J gene TRBJ2-1; the D call may be TRBD1 or TRBD2 (5 bases each). Trimming removed 3 bases at V and 6 bases at J, with 13 bases between. Germline V CDR1 and CDR2: SGHRS, YFSETQ. The CDR3 runs 14 residues. CDR3 nucleotide sequence: TGCGCCAGCAGCTCCGGGACCAGCTCCAATGAGCAGTTCTTC. It yields the protein CASSSGTSSNEQFF.

Judged by abundance, this clonotype is medium-sized. The gene calls are TRBV5-1 and TRBJ2-7; a weak D match, TRBD1 (6 bases). CDR1 SGHRS and CDR2 YFSETQ come from the germline V gene. Trimming pared 1 base from V and 11 bases from J, leaving 10 bases between. The CDR3 runs to 11 residues. The CDR3 nucleotides are TGCGCCAGCAGCTTGAACAGGGAGAAGTACTTC. It is translated as CASSLNREKYF.

This clonotype was observed many times. This chain links TRBV18 with TRBJ2-5; D ambiguous. Trimming stripped 2 bases from V and 2 bases from J, with 18 bases between. Germline CDR1 reads KGHSH; CDR2 reads LQKENI. The CDR3 has 17 amino acids. The CDR3 sequence: CASSPIATQNKQETQYF. The DNA for the CDR3 is TGTGCCAGCTCACCAATTGCTACCCAAAACAAACAAGAGACCCAGTACTTC. Full variable domain (missing parts from reference TRBV18 and TRBJ2-5): NAGVMQNPRHLVRRRGQEARLRCSPMKGHSHVYWYRQLPEEGLKFMVYLQKENIIDESGMPKERFSAEFPKEGPSILRIQQVVRGDSAAYFCASSPIATQNKQETQYFGPGTRLLVL.

The table lists this clonotype with many counts. The V call is TRBV20-1, the J call TRBJ2-1, with TRBD2 as a possible D gene (6 bases). V was pared by 5 bases and J by 7 bases, with 18 bases between. In germline, CDR1 is DFQATT, CDR2 SNEGSKA (reference sequence). The CDR3 is made up of 14 amino acids. This CDR3 reads CSAGGTMGGNEQFF. The CDR3 DNA reads as TGCAGTGCTGGGGGGACGATGGGGGGTAATGAGCAGTTCTTC.

This clonotype has ten or more counts. The J gene is TRBJ2-5, the V gene TRBV30; D unresolved. CDR1 is GTSNPN, CDR2 SVGIG, per germline (reference sequence). V gave up 2 bases and J gave up 7 bases, with 17 bases separating them. This CDR3 contains 14 residues. The CDR3 bases are TGTGCCTGGAGTCCCCTTAGCACACCAGGGACCCAGTACTTC. Its protein is CAWSPLSTPGTQYF.

This clonotype was picked up many times. This chain uses TRBV9 with TRBJ2-1; TRBD2 matches 7 bases. The CDR3 is made up of 15 amino acids. V was clipped by 2 bases and J by 6 bases; unmatched bases: 8. Germline V gene sequence: CDR1 SGDLS, CDR2 YYNGEE. In DNA, the CDR3 is TGTGCCAGCAGCGTTCGGGCGGGGGACGTCAATGAGCAGTTCTTC. It yields the protein CASSVRAGDVNEQFF.

This clonotype was recorded many times. The chain couples TRBV28 to TRBJ1-4; D is unresolved. This CDR3 has 16 residues. CDR1 is MDHEN and CDR2 is SYDVKM in the germline V gene. V was cut by 7 bases and J by 3 bases, with 18 bases left in between. CDR3 in DNA: TGTGCCAGCACCAAGGGTCGGAGGAGGGCTAATGAAAAACTGTTTTTT. Protein sequence: CASTKGRRRANEKLFF.

This clonotype was detected many times. The chain links TRBV29-1 to TRBJ1-2; D may be TRBD1 (5 bases). Trimming took 7 bases from V and 0 from J, leaving 15 bases between them. CDR1 and CDR2 (germline): SQVTM, ANQGSEA. There are 14 residues in the CDR3. The CDR3 loop reads CSADSAGTNYGYTF. The DNA for the CDR3 is TGCAGCGCTGACTCGGCAGGGACTAACTATGGCTACACCTTC.

The sample holds many counts of this clonotype. The chain carries TRBV29-1 and TRBJ1-2; TRBD1 is a possible D gene (5 bases). CDR3 length: 14 residues. V was trimmed by 2 bases and J by 3 bases, leaving 13 bases between them. Germline assignment: CDR1 SQVTM and CDR2 ANQGSEA. Written as DNA, the CDR3 is TGCAGCGTTGAAACCCCGGGACGATACTATGGCTACACCTTC. Protein sequence: CSVETPGRYYGYTF.

This clonotype came up many times. The chain couples TRBV20-1 to TRBJ2-3; 7 bases match TRBD1. The V segment lost 3 bases and the J segment 11 bases; nucleotides outside the gene matches: 5. The germline V gene has CDR1 DFQATT and CDR2 SNEGSKA (reference sequence). The CDR3 is 11 amino acids. CDR3 sequence (DNA): TGCAGTGCTAGTACCGGGACAGAGCAGTATTTT. This encodes CSASTGTEQYF.

This clonotype has ten or more counts. This clone may be a read error of a much larger clone one base away. This sequence joins TRBV12-3 or TRBV12-4 and TRBJ2-3, with D possibly being TRBD1 (6 bases). The germline V and J ends were trimmed by 7 bases and 5 bases, with 10 bases remaining between them. This CDR3 region has 12 residues. CDR3 loop: CASKWGRDTQYF. The CDR3 DNA follows: TGTGCCAGCAAATGGGGGCGAGATACGCAGTATTTT.

This clonotype occurred many times. A read error may produce the germline difference seen at one junction end. The rearrangement links TRBV6-1 to TRBJ2-7, with D perhaps matching TRBD1 (7 bases). CDR3 size: 12 residues. Per the germline V gene, CDR1 is MNHNS and CDR2 is SASEGT. The CDR3 here is CASSSLQGGPDF. CDR3 nucleotide sequence: TGTGCCAGCAGTAGCTTGCAGGGGGGCCCGGACTTC.

This clonotype was picked up a small number of times. The DNA is left out, because the CDR3 cannot be placed on it with certainty; the CDR3 is given as TCRdb lists it. CDR3 protein: CASSFYICSAHRLAGGVIYNEQFF. The chain carries TRBV5-1 and TRBJ2-1; the D call of TRBD2 is as the table states it, not checked on the DNA. The CDR3 has 24 amino acids, counting both end residues. Per the germline V gene, CDR1 is SGHRS and CDR2 is YFSETQ.

This clonotype occurred many times. The V and J genes are TRBV9 and TRBJ2-7; 9 nucleotides align to TRBD2. This CDR3 is 17 amino acids long. Unmatched junction bases numbered 12, after V lost 4 bases and J lost 1 base. The germline gives CDR1 SGDLS, CDR2 YYNGEE. The CDR3 sequence is CASSPHAGLASSYEQYF. For the CDR3, the DNA is TGTGCCAGCAGCCCCCACGCCGGACTAGCGTCATCCTACGAGCAGTACTTC.

This clonotype appeared many times. The genes are TRBV5-1 and TRBJ2-3; D gene ambiguous. V lost 1 base to trimming and J lost 6 bases, with 12 bases between them. CDR1 and CDR2 (germline): SGHRS, YFSETQ. This CDR3 has 14 residues. The CDR3 DNA reads TGCGCCAGCAGCTTGACAGCCAGTCGGGATACGCAGTATTTT. This translates into CASSLTASRDTQYF.

This clonotype was recorded at least ten times. V usage is TRBV5-1 and J usage is TRBJ2-2; D not certain. V lost 6 bases, J lost 7 bases, and 19 bases lay in between. The CDR3 covers 15 residues. Germline CDR1 SGHRS, CDR2 YFSETQ. The CDR3 bases are TGCGCCAGCAATCCGTTACCCGAATCTAACGGGGAGCTGTTTTTT. This gives the protein CASNPLPESNGELFF.

This clonotype was detected many times. V and J are TRBV7-2 and TRBJ1-1; D is ambiguous. Trimming removed 5 bases from V and 1 base from J, with 5 bases in between. From germline, CDR1 is SGHTA and CDR2 FQGNSA. CDR3 length equals 12 residues. The CDR3: CASSVKNTEAFF. The CDR3 DNA follows: TGTGCCAGCAGCGTAAAGAACACTGAAGCTTTCTTT.

Many counts were recorded for this clonotype. The V and J genes are TRBV20-1 and TRBJ2-1, with 10 bases aligning to TRBD2. CDR1 is DFQATT and CDR2 is SNEGSKA in the germline V gene (reference sequence). The CDR3 loop spans 13 amino acids. Unmatched junction bases numbered 4, after V lost 6 bases and J lost 5 bases. CDR3 loop: CSASSGSNNEQFF. The CDR3 DNA is TGCAGTGCGTCTAGCGGGAGCAACAATGAGCAGTTCTTC.

This clonotype was picked up many times. V usage is TRBV12-3 or TRBV12-4 and J usage is TRBJ2-5, with a possible D match to TRBD1 (6 bases). This CDR3 contains 12 residues. Trimming pared 6 bases from V and 3 bases from J, leaving 8 bases between. The CDR3 here is CASSRQEETQYF. In nucleotides, the CDR3 is TGTGCCAGCAGCCGACAGGAAGAGACCCAGTACTTC.

This clonotype has at least ten counts. The chain carries TRBV20-1 and TRBJ2-3, with D perhaps TRBD2 (6 bases). Trimming pared 6 bases from V and 1 base from J, leaving 11 bases between. The CDR3 sequence is 13 residues long. Looked up from germline, CDR1 is DFQATT and CDR2 is SNEGSKA (reference sequence). This CDR3 is CSAEASGTDTQYF. The CDR3 DNA reads TGCAGTGCCGAGGCTAGCGGCACAGATACGCAGTATTTT.

This clonotype was seen more than once but under ten times. The chain is built from TRBV18 and TRBJ2-3; D is possibly TRBD2 (5 bases). This CDR3 spans 13 amino acids. Trimming stripped 3 bases from V and 2 bases from J, with 6 bases between. From germline, CDR1 is KGHSH and CDR2 LQKENI. The CDR3 here is CASSPGITDTQYF. CDR3 sequence (DNA): TGTGCCAGCTCACCCGGGATCACAGATACGCAGTATTTT.

Many counts were recorded for this clonotype. This rearrangement joins TRBV14 to TRBJ2-7, with TRBD2 matching 7 bases. The length of the CDR3 is 13 residues. Germline lookup yields CDR1 SGHDN and CDR2 FVKESK. The trim removed 6 bases at V and 3 bases at J, leaving 5 bases unmatched. The CDR3 DNA follows: TGTGCCAGCAGGCATGGGGGGGGCTACGAGCAGTACTTC. As protein: CASRHGGGYEQYF.

This clonotype was observed at least ten times. V and J are TRBV18 and TRBJ1-2, with 8 nucleotides matching TRBD1. Unmatched junction bases numbered 18, after V lost 5 bases and J lost 7 bases. The CDR3 loop spans 17 amino acids. Per the germline V gene, CDR1 is KGHSH and CDR2 is LQKENI. CDR3 sequence (DNA): TGTGCCAGCTCAACAAATAGTGGCGGTGGACAGGGCGGTGGCTACACCTTC. Its translation: CASSTNSGGGQGGGYTF.

This clonotype was counted many times. The genes are TRBV5-1 and TRBJ2-3, with TRBD1 matching over 9 bases. This CDR3 is built from 16 residues. The germline gives CDR1 SGHRS, CDR2 YFSETQ. After removal of 3 bases from V and 4 bases from J, the junction contained 9 bases not matched to a gene. The CDR3 loop reads CASSSNLGQGSDTQYF. The DNA of the CDR3 is TGCGCCAGCAGCTCCAACCTGGGACAGGGATCAGATACGCAGTATTTT.

There are many counts of this clonotype. The J gene is TRBJ2-7, the V gene TRBV28; D is possibly TRBD1 (6 bases). V lost 5 bases and J 2 bases, leaving 16 bases between the germline ends. The CDR3 length is 15 residues. Germline V gives CDR1 MDHEN, CDR2 SYDVKM. CDR3 bases: TGTGCCAGCAGTCACCTATCGGACAGAACCTACGAGCAGTACTTC. It translates to CASSHLSDRTYEQYF.

Judged by abundance, this clonotype is medium-sized. The rearrangement uses TRBV6-5 and TRBJ2-1; 9 bases are a match to TRBD2. V trimming: 6 bases; J trimming: 6 bases; junction bases outside the gene matches: 6. Per the germline V gene, CDR1 is MNHEY and CDR2 is SVGAGI. This CDR3 contains 14 residues. CDR3 sequence (DNA): TGTGCCAGCAGAGCAAATAGCGGGAGCAATGAGCAGTTCTTC. Its translation: CASRANSGSNEQFF.

This clonotype was counted at least ten times. The gene calls are TRBV7-9 and TRBJ2-1; no firm D call. The CDR3 consists of 13 residues. Looked up from germline, CDR1 is SEHNR and CDR2 is FQNEAQ (reference sequence). Deletions cut 0 bases from V and 2 bases from J, with 2 bases between. CDR3 in amino acids: CASSLAAYNEQFF. CDR3 sequence (DNA): TGTGCCAGCAGCTTAGCGGCCTACAATGAGCAGTTCTTC.

This clonotype was recorded at least ten times. The chain employs TRBV5-5 and TRBJ2-7, with no clear D. The CDR3 is 13 amino acids. Trimming removed 1 base from V and 5 bases from J, with 10 bases in between. Germline assignment: CDR1 SGHKS and CDR2 YYEKEE (reference sequence). Here the CDR3 DNA reads TGTGCCAGCAGCTTGTCCCCCAGTAACGAGCAGTACTTC. It encodes CASSLSPSNEQYF.

This clonotype was seen at least ten times. V and J are TRBV6-1 and TRBJ1-2; no reliable D call. The CDR3 runs 14 residues. The V and J ends lost 5 bases and 4 bases respectively, with 14 bases between them. Germline CDR1 is MNHNS and CDR2 is SASEGT. The CDR3 loop reads CASSHEAGGYGYTF. CDR3 coding DNA: TGTGCCAGCAGTCACGAAGCGGGCGGCTATGGCTACACCTTC.

On this clonotype: A much larger clone differs from this one at a single base, so this may be a read error. The rearrangement uses TRBV7-6 and TRBJ1-4; no clear D. CDR3 length equals 14 residues. The V and J ends lost 4 bases and 8 bases respectively, with 14 bases between them. CDR1 and CDR2 (germline): SGHVS, FNYEAQ. CDR3 DNA: TGTGCCAGCAGCTCCGGGGTTCCCCAGGAAAAACTGTTTTTT. Its protein product is CASSSGVPQEKLFF.